This T cell receptor (beta chain) is from a study of regulatory T cells in long-lasting Graves disease. Findings and limits, study-wide: With persistent disease, TRBV28, TRBJ1-2 and TRBJ2-5 were the favored segments.

Documented time point: persistent/refractory GD, antithyroid drugs over 5 years with positive TRAb. RNA from PBMCs was the source of the TCR library. With iRepertoire HTBI primers and Arm-PCR of CDR3 regions, TCR beta libraries were built. TCRdb independently ran MiXCR on the multiplex PCR reads; one entry per CDR3 protein. The profile shows about 430,000 distinct CDR3 sequences, under 25% of them singletons. This clonotype was counted ten times or more. What it binds is unknown. The J segment lost 4 bases and the V segment lost 3 bases, leaving 2 bases of the junction unmatched. The CDR3 spans 14 residues. CDR1 is LGHDT and CDR2 is YNNKEL in the germline V gene (reference sequence).

The sequence was obtained from a female donor with Graves disease. The chain recombines TRBV3-1 with TRBJ2-5; 10 positions agree with TRBD1. The sample consisted of peripheral blood mononuclear cells (PBMCs), taken when the disease was refractory, from a patient treated with antithyroid drugs. DNA for the CDR3: TGTGCCAGCAGCCATAGGACAGGGGGAGAGACCCAGTACTTC. Protein sequence: CASSHRTGGETQYF.